This is a list of T cell receptor beta chains from one sample in a study of T cell responses to AZD1222 COVID-19 vaccine. TCRdb's copy holds only in-frame clones and misses some; the assay was immunoSEQ multiplex PCR. The sample carries 150,000 to 200,000 clones, about 92% recorded once. The sequences come from peripheral blood, collected on day 0 of AZD1222 vaccination. The receptors come from an adult in good health. Both conserved end residues are part of each CDR3. The order of the fields is CDR3 length, J gene, V gene, CDR3 protein.

12	TRBJ1-2	TRBV6-6	CAGGAENYGYTF
16	TRBJ1-6	TRBV7-2	CASSLDAGSYNSPLHF
15	TRBJ2-7	TRBV6-4	CASSETSGTENEQYF
16	TRBJ1-4	TRBV3-1/TRBV3-2	CASSHEGQATNEKLFF
15	TRBJ1-2	TRBV9	CASSPTEVQGYGYTF
12	TRBJ1-2	TRBV12-3/TRBV12-4	CASRQGEDGYTF
14	TRBJ1-1	TRBV5-6	CASSLRQPNTEAFF
13	TRBJ1-6	TRBV27	CASRGQGSSPLHF
16	TRBJ1-5	TRBV2	CASKPPGGLLNQPQHF
15	TRBJ2-5	TRBV5-4	CASSFQRGRGETQYF
14	TRBJ2-1	TRBV10-2	CARGDGLRPNEQFF
14	TRBJ1-2	TRBV14	CASSQARIDYGYTF
15	TRBJ2-7	TRBV28	CASSSLAGGFYEQYF
14	TRBJ2-1	TRBV27	CASRGQGKDNEQFF
13	TRBJ2-1	TRBV11-2	CASSLWGNNEQFF
11	TRBJ1-2	TRBV20-1	CSAPGSYGYTF
15	TRBJ2-6	TRBV11-2	CASSLEAAGANVLTF